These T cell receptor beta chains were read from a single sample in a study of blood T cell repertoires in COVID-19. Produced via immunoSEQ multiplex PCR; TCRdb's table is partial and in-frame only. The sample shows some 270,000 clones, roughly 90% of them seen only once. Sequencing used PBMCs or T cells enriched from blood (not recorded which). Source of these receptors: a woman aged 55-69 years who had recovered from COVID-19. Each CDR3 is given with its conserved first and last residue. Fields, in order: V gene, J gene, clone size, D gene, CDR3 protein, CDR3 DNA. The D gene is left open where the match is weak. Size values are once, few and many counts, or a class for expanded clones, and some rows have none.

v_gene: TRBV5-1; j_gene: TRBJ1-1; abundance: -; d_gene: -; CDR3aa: CASSLRTDFTEAFF; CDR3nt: TGCGCCAGCAGCTTGAGGACAGACTTTACTGAAGCTTTCTTT
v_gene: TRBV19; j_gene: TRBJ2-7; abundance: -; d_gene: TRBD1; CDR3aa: CASSRPGTGRYEQYF; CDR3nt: TGTGCCAGTAGTAGACCCGGGACAGGGCGATACGAGCAGTACTTC
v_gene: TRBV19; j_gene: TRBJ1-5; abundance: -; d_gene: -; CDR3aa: CASTWRGASAMGVHF; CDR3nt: TGTGCCAGTACCTGGCGGGGGGCGTCCGCCATGGGTGTGCATTTT
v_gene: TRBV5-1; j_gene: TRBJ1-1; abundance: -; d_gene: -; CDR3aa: CASSLGQALNTEAFF; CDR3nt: TGCGCCAGCAGCTTGGGGCAGGCCTTGAACACTGAAGCTTTCTTT
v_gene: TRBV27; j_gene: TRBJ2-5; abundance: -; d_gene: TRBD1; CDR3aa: CASSSYTDRAETQYF; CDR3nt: TGTGCCAGCAGTTCCTATACAGACAGGGCAGAGACCCAGTACTTC
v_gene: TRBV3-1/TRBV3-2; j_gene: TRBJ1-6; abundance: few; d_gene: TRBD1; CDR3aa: CASSFTGGASPLHF; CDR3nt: TGTGCCAGCAGCTTCACAGGGGGTGCATCACCCCTCCACTTT
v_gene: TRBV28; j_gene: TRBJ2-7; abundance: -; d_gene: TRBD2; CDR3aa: CASSLAGGSYEQYF; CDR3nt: TGTGCCAGCAGTTTAGCGGGGGGGTCTTACGAGCAGTACTTC
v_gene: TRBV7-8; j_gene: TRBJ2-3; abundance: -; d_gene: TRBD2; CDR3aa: CASSPRWAAGGTDTQYF; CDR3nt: TGTGCCAGCAGCCCCAGGTGGGCAGCGGGGGGCACAGATACGCAGTATTTT
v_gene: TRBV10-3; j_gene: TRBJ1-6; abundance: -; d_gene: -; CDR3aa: CAIKDRSYNSPLHF; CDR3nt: TGTGCCATCAAGGACAGATCTTATAATTCACCCCTCCACTTT
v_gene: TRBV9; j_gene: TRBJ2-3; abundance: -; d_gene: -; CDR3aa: CASSVSWSRGDTQYF; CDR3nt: TGTGCCAGCAGCGTCTCTTGGTCCCGCGGGGATACGCAGTATTTT
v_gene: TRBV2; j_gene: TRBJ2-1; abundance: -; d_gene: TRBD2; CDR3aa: CASSAGTSGNEFF; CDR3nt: TGTGCCAGCAGTGCCGGGACTAGCGGGAATGAGTTCTTC
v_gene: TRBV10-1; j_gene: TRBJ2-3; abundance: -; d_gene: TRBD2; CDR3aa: CASSESSGGPPDTQYF; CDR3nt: TGCGCCAGCAGTGAGAGCAGCGGGGGGCCCCCAGATACGCAGTATTTT
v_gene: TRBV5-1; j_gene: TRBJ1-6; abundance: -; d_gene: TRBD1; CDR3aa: CASSLVGQGYNSPLHF; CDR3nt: TGCGCCAGCAGCTTGGTTGGACAGGGCTATAATTCACCCCTCCACTTT
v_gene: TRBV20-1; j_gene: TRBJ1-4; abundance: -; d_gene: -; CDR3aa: CSALREKLFF; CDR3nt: TGCAGTGCCCTCCGTGAAAAACTGTTTTTT
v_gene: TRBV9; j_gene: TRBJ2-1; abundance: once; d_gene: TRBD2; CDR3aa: CASSVTSGAYNEQFF; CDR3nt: TGTGCCAGCAGCGTTACTAGCGGGGCCTACAATGAGCAGTTCTTC
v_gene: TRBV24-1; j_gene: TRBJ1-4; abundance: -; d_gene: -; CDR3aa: CATSDSRSEKLFF; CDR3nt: TGTGCCACCAGTGATTCCAGGTCTGAGAAACTGTTTTTT
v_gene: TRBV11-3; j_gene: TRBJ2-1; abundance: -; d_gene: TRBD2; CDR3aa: CASRLAGGYDEQFF; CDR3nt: TGTGCCAGCAGACTAGCGGGAGGGTACGATGAGCAGTTCTTC
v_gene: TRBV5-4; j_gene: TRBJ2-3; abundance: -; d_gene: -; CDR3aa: CASSLFWGGGADTQYF; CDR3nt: TGTGCCAGCAGCTTGTTCTGGGGGGGCGGGGCAGATACGCAGTATTTT
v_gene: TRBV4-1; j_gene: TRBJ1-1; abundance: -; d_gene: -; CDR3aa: CASSQELPGDAAFF; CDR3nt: TGCGCCAGCAGCCAAGAACTTCCAGGGGACGCGGCTTTCTTT
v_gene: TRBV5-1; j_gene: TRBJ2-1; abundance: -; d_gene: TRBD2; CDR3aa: CASSLAGGSGRALPTYNEQFF; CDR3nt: TGCGCCAGCAGCTTGGCCGGGGGTAGCGGGAGGGCACTCCCGACGTACAATGAGCAGTTCTTC
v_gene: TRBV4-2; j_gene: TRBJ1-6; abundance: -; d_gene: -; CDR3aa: CASSQVVGVGSPLHF; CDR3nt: TGTGCCAGCAGCCAAGTGGTAGGAGTGGGTTCACCCCTCCACTTT
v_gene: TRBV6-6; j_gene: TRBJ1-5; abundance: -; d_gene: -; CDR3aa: CASRVLGQSDQPQHF; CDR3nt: TGTGCCAGCAGAGTACTTGGACAGTCGGATCAGCCCCAGCATTTT
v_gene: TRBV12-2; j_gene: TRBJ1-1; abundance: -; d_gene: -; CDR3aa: CASRLFCMVPGMNTEAFF; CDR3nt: TGTGCAAGTCGCTTATTTTGCATGGTACCAGGGATGAACACTGAAGCTTTCTTT
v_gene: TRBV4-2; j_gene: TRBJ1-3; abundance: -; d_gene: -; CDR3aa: CASSQDRNSGNTIYF; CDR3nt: TGTGCCAGCAGCCAAGACAGGAACTCTGGAAACACCATATATTTT
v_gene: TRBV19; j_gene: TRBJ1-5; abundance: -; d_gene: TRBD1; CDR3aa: CASSIRSGTGSRPQHF; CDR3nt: TGTGCCAGTAGTATCCGTTCGGGGACAGGTAGTCGGCCCCAGCATTTT
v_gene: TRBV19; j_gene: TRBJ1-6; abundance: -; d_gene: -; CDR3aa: CASSILGGRQNSPLHF; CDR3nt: TGTGCCAGTAGTATCCTCGGGGGACGGCAGAATTCACCCCTCCACTTT
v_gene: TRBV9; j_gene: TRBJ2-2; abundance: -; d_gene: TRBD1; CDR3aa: CASSGAGGLSGGELFF; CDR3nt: TGTGCCAGCAGTGGGGCAGGGGGCCTGTCCGGCGGGGAGCTGTTTTTT
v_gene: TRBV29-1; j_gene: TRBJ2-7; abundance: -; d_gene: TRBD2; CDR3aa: CSVEGIPAGGTYEQYF; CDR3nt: TGCAGCGTTGAAGGAATCCCAGCGGGAGGAACCTACGAGCAGTACTTC
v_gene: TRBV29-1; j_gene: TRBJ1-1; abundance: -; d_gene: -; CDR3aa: CSGRTDLEAFF; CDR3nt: TGCAGCGGACGGACAGACCTTGAAGCTTTCTTT
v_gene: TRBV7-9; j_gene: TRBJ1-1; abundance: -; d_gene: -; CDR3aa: CASSLGGDRQAFF; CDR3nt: TGTGCCAGCAGCTTAGGTGGCGACAGACAAGCTTTCTTT
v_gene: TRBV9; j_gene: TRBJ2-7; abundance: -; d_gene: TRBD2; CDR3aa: CASSVSGGYSYEQYF; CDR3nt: TGTGCCAGCAGCGTATCGGGAGGTTATTCCTACGAGCAGTACTTC
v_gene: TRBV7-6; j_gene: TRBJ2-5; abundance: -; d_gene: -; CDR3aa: CASSLGLNQETQYF; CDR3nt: TGTGCCAGCAGCTTGGGCCTGAACCAAGAGACCCAGTACTTC
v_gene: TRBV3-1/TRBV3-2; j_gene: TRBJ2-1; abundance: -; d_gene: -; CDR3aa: CASSPLMGEANEQFF; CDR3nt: TGTGCCAGCAGCCCCCTTATGGGAGAGGCGAATGAGCAGTTCTTC